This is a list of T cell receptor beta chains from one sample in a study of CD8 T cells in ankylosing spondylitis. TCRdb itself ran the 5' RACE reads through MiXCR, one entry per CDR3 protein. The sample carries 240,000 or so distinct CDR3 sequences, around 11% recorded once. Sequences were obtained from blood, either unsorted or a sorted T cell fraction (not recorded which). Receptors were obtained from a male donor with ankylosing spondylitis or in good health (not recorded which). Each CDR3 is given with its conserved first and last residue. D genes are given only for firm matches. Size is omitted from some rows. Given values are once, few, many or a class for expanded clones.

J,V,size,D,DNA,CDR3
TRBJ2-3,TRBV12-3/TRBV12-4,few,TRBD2,TGTGCCAGCAGTTTTCCGGGTCCGACTAGCGGGGGCGATAGCACAGATACGCAGTATTTT,CASSFPGPTSGGDSTDTQYF
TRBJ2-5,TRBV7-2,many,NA,TGTGCCAGCAGCCTAACAGGGCCTGGGGAGACCCAGTACTTC,CASSLTGPGETQYF
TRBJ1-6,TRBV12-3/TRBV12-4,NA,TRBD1,TGTGCCAGCAGTCCCGGGACAGCCTATAATTCACCCCTCCACTTT,CASSPGTAYNSPLHF
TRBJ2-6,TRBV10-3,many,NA,TGTGCCATCAGTGCTTCGGGGACCTCTGGGGCCAACGTCCTGACTTTC,CAISASGTSGANVLTF
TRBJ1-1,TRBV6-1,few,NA,TGTGCCAGCAGTACCGGGTCCCTCCCAGCCGAAGCTTTCTTT,CASSTGSLPAEAFF
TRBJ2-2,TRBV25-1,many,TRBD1,TGTGCCAGCAGTGAAGGGGACAGGGACACCGGGGAGCTGTTTTTT,CASSEGDRDTGELFF
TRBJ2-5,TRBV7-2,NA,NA,TGTGCCAGCAGCCCCAGGACTAGGGGGGAGACCCAGTACTTC,CASSPRTRGETQYF
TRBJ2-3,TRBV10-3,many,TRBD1,TGTGCCATCAGCCAGACAGGGGGGGACACAGATACGCAGTATTTT,CAISQTGGDTDTQYF
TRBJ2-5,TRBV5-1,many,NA,TGCGCCAGCAGCATTGGGGCTAGCTCTTCCGAGACCCAGTACTTC,CASSIGASSSETQYF
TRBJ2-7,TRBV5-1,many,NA,TGCGCCAGCAGGACCGGGACGTACTACGAGCAGTACTTC,CASRTGTYYEQYF
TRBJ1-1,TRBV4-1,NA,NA,TGCGCCAGCAGCCAACTACCCGGTGAAGCTTTCTTT,CASSQLPGEAFF
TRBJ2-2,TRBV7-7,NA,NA,TGTGCCAGCAGCCCCTGGGAGGGGGGCCCCACCGGGGAGCTGTTTTTT,CASSPWEGGPTGELFF
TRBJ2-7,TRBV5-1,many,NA,TGCGCCAGCACTGGACAGTCCTCCTACGAGCAGTACTTC,CASTGQSSYEQYF
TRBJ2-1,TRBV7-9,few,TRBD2,TGTGCCAGCAGCCCTTTGAACCTAGCGGGAGTATGGAATGAGCAGTTCTTC,CASSPLNLAGVWNEQFF
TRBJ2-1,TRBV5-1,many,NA,TGCGCCAGCTCTCAAACCGGCGTCTCCTACAATGAGCAGTTCTTC,CASSQTGVSYNEQFF
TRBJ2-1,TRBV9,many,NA,TGTGCCAGCAGCGTCCCACTAGAGGGGGACGACAATGAGCAGTTCTTC,CASSVPLEGDDNEQFF
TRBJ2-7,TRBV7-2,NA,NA,TGTGCCAGCAGCTGGGGCATTGCAAGCTCCTACGAGCAGTACTTC,CASSWGIASSYEQYF
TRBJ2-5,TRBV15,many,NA,TGTGCCACCAGCAGTTTCCCCCAGTTACAAGAGACCCAGTACTTC,CATSSFPQLQETQYF
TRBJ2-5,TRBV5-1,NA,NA,TGCGCCAGCAGCTTGGCCTCCCAATTCGAGACCCAGTACTTC,CASSLASQFETQYF
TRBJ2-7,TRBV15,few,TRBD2,TGTGCCACCAGCAGAGCCTCAACTAGCGGGCGCGACGAGCAGTACTTC,CATSRASTSGRDEQYF
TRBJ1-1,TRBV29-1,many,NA,TGCAGCGCGTTTGGGGGCGCGGTTTTATCAACTGAAGCTTTCTTT,CSAFGGAVLSTEAFF
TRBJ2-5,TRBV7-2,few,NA,TGTGCCAGCAGCTTAATGGGCGAGGGGGGTCCTTGGGGGACCCAGTACTTC,CASSLMGEGGPWGTQYF
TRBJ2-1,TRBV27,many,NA,TGTGCCAGCAGTCCCCAAAAAACTAGCAGGAGGACTTCCTACAATGAGCAGTTCTTC,CASSPQKTSRRTSYNEQFF
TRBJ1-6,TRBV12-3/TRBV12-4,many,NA,TGTGCCAGCAGTTTTTGGACGCCGAACTATAATTCACCCCTCCACTTT,CASSFWTPNYNSPLHF
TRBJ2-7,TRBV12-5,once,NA,TGTGCTAGTGGTTCTCCAGGGTTCTACGAGCAGTACTTC,CASGSPGFYEQYF
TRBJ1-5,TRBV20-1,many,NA,TGCAGTGTCTGGAGCCTCAATCAGCCCCAGCATTTT,CSVWSLNQPQHF
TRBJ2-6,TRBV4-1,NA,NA,TGCGCCAGCAGCCAAGGCCAGGGCACTGGGGCCAACGTCCTGACTTTC,CASSQGQGTGANVLTF
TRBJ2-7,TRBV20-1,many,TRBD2,TGCAGTGCTAAGGGACTAGCGGACTACGAGCAGTACTTC,CSAKGLADYEQYF
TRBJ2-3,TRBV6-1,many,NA,TGTGCCAGCAGTCAGGGCGTTACCACAGATACGCAGTATTTT,CASSQGVTTDTQYF
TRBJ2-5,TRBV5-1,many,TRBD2,TGCGCCAGCAGCTTTTACAGCGGGAGAAGGGAGACCCAGTACTTC,CASSFYSGRRETQYF
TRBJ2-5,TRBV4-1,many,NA,TGCGCCAGCAGCCAAGATTTGGGGGTAGTATCCCAGTACTTC,CASSQDLGVVSQYF
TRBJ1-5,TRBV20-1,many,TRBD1,TGCAGTGTCAGACAGGGAAGTCAGCCCCAGCATTTT,CSVRQGSQPQHF
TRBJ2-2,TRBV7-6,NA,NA,TGTGCCAGCAGCCGATGGACAGATTTGAACACCGGGGAGCTGTTTTTT,CASSRWTDLNTGELFF
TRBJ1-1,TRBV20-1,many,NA,TGCAGTGCTGAGATAGGGACTGAAGCTTTCTTT,CSAEIGTEAFF
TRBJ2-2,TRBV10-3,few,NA,TGTGCCATCAGTGAGGCAGGGGATTCGGTCGGGGAGCTGTTTTTT,CAISEAGDSVGELFF
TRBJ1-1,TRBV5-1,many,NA,TGCGCCAGCAGCTTGGACAGCTTACTGAACACTGAAGCTTTCTTT,CASSLDSLLNTEAFF
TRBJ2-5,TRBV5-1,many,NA,TGCGCCAGCAGCTTGGCCGACCAAGAGACCCAGTACTTC,CASSLADQETQYF
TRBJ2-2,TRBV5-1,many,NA,TGCGCCAGCAGCTTGGCCTTGGAGAACACCGGGGAGCTGTTTTTT,CASSLALENTGELFF
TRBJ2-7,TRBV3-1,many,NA,TGTGCCAGCAGCCCAGGGCTGGGGGCGATCTACGAGCAGTACTTC,CASSPGLGAIYEQYF
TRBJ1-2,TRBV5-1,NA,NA,TGCGCCAGCAGCAGCGACAGGACAGCCGCTGTTGGCTACACCTTC,CASSSDRTAAVGYTF
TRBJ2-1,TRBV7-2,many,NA,TGTGCCAGCAGCTTACTTGGGACGTCCTACAATGAGCAGTTCTTC,CASSLLGTSYNEQFF
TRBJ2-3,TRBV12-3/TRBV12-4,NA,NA,TGTGCCAGCAGTTTATTTGGGACCGAATCTAGCACAGATACGCAGTATTTT,CASSLFGTESSTDTQYF